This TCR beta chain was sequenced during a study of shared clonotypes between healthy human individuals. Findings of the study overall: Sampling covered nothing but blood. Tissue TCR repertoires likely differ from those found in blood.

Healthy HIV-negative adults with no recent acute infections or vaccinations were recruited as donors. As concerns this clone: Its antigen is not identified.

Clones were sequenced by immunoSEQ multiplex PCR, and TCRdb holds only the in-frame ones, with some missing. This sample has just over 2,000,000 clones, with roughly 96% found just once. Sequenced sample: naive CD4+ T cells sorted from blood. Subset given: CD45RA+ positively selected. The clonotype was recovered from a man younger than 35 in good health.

The CDR3 coding sequence is TGTGCCAGCATGGGGACAGTCGGGGAGCAGTTCTTC. Protein product: CASMGTVGEQFF. The chain recombines TRBV2 with TRBJ2-1, with 7 bases fitting TRBD1. The CDR3 totals 12 residues. Germline values: CDR1 SNHLY, CDR2 FYNNEI. J gave up 10 bases and V 7 bases, and 7 bases lay outside the gene matches.